This T cell receptor (beta chain) was recovered during a study of blood T cell repertoires in COVID-19. From germline, CDR1 is SQVTM and CDR2 ANQGSEA. V lost 6 bases to trimming and J lost 3 bases, with 20 bases between them. The CDR3 length is 15 residues. The table came from immunoSEQ multiplex PCR; TCRdb's copy has only in-frame clones and leaves some out. The data contain some 190,000 clones, nearly 90% of them singletons. This sequence originates from a woman between 35 and 50 years old with acute COVID-19. Sequencing was performed on PBMCs or T cells enriched from blood (not recorded which). The rearrangement uses TRBV29-1 and TRBJ1-2, with no clear D. The CDR3 reads CSVATPGSGYYGYTF. The CDR3 coding sequence is TGCAGCGTGGCCACCCCGGGGTCGGGTTACTATGGCTACACCTTC.